This TCR delta chain was recovered during a study of gamma-delta T cells after stem cell transplantation. Looked up from germline, CDR1 is GEAIGNYY and CDR2 is EKD. With V trimmed by 6 bases and J by 3 bases, 12 bases remained unmatched. This CDR3 contains 16 residues. TCRdb repeated clone calling on the RT-PCR reads with CATT. The sample lists under 2,500 delta-chain clones; approximately 5.6% were seen once. Sequencing used gamma-delta T cells. The V and J genes are TRDV2 and TRDJ1; TRDD3 aligns across 10 bases. The sequence was obtained from a human donor. It is not recorded whose cells these are; they may come from a transplant donor. The CDR3 bases are TGTGCCTGTTTTCTTCTGGGGGATAAATTGGCCGATAAACTCATCTTT. Translating gives CACFLLGDKLADKLIF.